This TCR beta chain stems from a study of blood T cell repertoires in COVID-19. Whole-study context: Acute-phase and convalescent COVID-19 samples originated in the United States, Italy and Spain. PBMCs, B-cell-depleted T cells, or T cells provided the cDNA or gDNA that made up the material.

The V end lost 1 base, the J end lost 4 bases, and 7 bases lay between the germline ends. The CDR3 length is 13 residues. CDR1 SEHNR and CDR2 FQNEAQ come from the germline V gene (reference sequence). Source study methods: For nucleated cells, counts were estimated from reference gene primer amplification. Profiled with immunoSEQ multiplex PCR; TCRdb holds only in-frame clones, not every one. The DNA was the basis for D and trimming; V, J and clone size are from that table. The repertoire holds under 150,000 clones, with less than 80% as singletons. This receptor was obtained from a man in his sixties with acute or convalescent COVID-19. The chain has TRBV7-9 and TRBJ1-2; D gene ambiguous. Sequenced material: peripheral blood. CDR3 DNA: TGTGCCAGCAGCTTAGAACGGGGCTATGGCTACACCTTC. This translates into CASSLERGYGYTF.